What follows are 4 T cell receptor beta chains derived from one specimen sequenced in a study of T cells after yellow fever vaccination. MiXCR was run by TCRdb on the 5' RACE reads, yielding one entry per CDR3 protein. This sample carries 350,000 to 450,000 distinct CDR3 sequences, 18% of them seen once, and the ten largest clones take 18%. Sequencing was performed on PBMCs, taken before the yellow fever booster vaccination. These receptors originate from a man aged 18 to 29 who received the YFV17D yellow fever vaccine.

The CDR3 here is CASSFLLDQGTDTQYF. The CDR3 nucleotides read TGTGCCAGCAGTTTCCTCCTAGACCAGGGCACAGATACGCAGTATTTT. The J gene is TRBJ2-3, the V gene TRBV12-3 or TRBV12-4, with no clear D. The CDR3 covers 16 residues. V lost 3 bases to trimming and J lost 1 base, with 14 bases between them.

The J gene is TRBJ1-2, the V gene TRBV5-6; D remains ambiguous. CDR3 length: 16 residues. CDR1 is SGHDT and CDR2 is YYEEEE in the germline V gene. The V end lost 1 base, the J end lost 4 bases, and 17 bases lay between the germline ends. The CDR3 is CASSLLRRETPYGYTF. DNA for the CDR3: TGTGCCAGCAGCTTGTTGCGGAGAGAGACTCCCTATGGCTACACCTTC.

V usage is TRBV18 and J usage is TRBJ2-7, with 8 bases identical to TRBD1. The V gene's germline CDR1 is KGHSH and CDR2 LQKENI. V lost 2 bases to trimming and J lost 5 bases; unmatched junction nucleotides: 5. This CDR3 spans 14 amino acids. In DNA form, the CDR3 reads TGTGCCAGCTCACCAACAGGGGGTGGGCACGAGCAGTACGTC. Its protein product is CASSPTGGGHEQYV.

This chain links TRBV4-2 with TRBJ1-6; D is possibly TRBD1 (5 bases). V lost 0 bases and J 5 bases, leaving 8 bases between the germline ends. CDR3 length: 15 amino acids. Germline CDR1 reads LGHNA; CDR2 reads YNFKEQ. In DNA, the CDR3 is TGTGCCAGCAGCCAAGAAAGGGACCATAATTCACCCCTCCACTTT. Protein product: CASSQERDHNSPLHF.